This is a list of T cell receptor beta chains from one sample in a study of blood T cell repertoires in COVID-19. The assay was immunoSEQ multiplex PCR, and TCRdb's table has in-frame clones only and misses some. Among more than 70,000 clones listed, more than 70% were seen once. The sequencing input was peripheral blood. The source of these receptors is a woman older than 75 in a cohort sampled during active or convalescent COVID-19. The CDR3 runs from the conserved cysteine through the conserved F or W. D genes are given only for firm matches. Where a row states a size, it is once, few, many or the class of an expanded clone; other rows omit it.

j_call clone_size d_call v_call cdr3_aa cdr3_nt
TRBJ2-6 - - TRBV29-1 CSVAGDGANVLTF TGCAGCGTTGCGGGGGACGGGGCCAACGTCCTGACTTTC
TRBJ1-1 - TRBD1 TRBV28 CASSSTLDRANTEAFF TGTGCCAGCAGTTCAACATTGGACAGGGCGAACACTGAAGCTTTCTTT
TRBJ2-3 - - TRBV25-1 CASSRLGSGSTDTQYF TGTGCCAGCAGTCGATTGGGTAGCGGTAGCACAGATACGCAGTATTTT
TRBJ2-1 - TRBD2 TRBV18 CASSGGLAGAIPEQFF TGTGCCAGCTCAGGGGGACTAGCGGGAGCAATTCCTGAGCAGTTCTTC
TRBJ2-1 - TRBD2 TRBV6-2/TRBV6-3 CASSYSTSSDEQFF TGTGCCAGCAGTTACTCGACTAGCAGCGATGAGCAGTTCTTC
TRBJ1-5 - TRBD1 TRBV16 CASSRTGTGVGQPQHF TGTGCCAGCAGCCGTACCGGGACAGGGGTAGGACAGCCCCAGCATTTT
TRBJ2-5 once - TRBV2 CASSSQGSQETQYF TGTGCCAGCAGCTCCCAGGGTTCACAAGAGACCCAGTACTTC
TRBJ1-6 - TRBD1 TRBV27 CASSPRDRNSPLHF TGTGCCAGCAGTCCCCGGGACAGGAATTCACCCCTCCACTTT
TRBJ2-1 - - TRBV6-5 CASRFSPGAPEQFF TGTGCCAGCAGATTTAGTCCGGGAGCCCCTGAGCAGTTCTTC
TRBJ1-1 once TRBD1 TRBV6-5 CASRSNRGPGQAFF TGTGCCAGCAGGTCCAACAGGGGGCCGGGCCAAGCTTTCTTT
TRBJ1-4 - TRBD1 TRBV19 CASSTGTGFEKLFF TGTGCCAGTAGTACCGGGACAGGGTTTGAAAAACTGTTTTTT
TRBJ2-7 - - TRBV5-1 CASSPTGTPAYEQYF TGCGCCAGCAGCCCGACAGGGACTCCCGCCTACGAGCAGTACTTC
TRBJ1-4 - TRBD1 TRBV19 CASSGRGLEKLFF TGTGCCAGTAGTGGCAGGGGGCTTGAAAAACTGTTTTTT
TRBJ1-5 - TRBD1 TRBV2 CASTVTGGGQPQHF TGTGCCAGCACCGTTACAGGGGGAGGTCAGCCCCAGCATTTT
TRBJ2-1 - TRBD1 TRBV5-6 CASSFRGTGEWNNEQFF TGTGCCAGCAGCTTTAGAGGGACAGGGGAATGGAACAATGAGCAGTTCTTC
TRBJ1-1 few TRBD1 TRBV5-5 CASSLHGQAIGGSEAFF TGTGCCAGCAGCTTGCATGGACAGGCGATCGGAGGCTCTGAAGCTTTCTTT
TRBJ1-2 - - TRBV13 CASTLEGDYGYTF TGTGCCAGCACACTTGAAGGGGACTATGGCTACACCTTC
TRBJ2-3 - - TRBV5-1 CASSLVAGTDTQYF TGCGCCAGCAGCTTGGTGGCAGGCACAGATACGCAGTATTTT
TRBJ2-3 - - TRBV5-1 CASASPDYPTQYF TGCGCCAGCGCCTCCCCCGACTATCCTACGCAGTATTTT
TRBJ2-6 - - TRBV5-6 CASSFGLPSGANVLTF TGTGCCAGCAGCTTCGGACTGCCCTCTGGGGCCAACGTCCTGACTTTC
TRBJ1-5 - TRBD1 TRBV28 CASRTGRNQPQHF TGTGCCAGCAGGACAGGGAGGAATCAGCCCCAGCATTTT
TRBJ1-4 - - TRBV4-1 CASSSGFGNEKLFF TGCGCCAGCAGCTCGGGATTTGGGAATGAAAAACTGTTTTTT
TRBJ2-2 - TRBD2 TRBV3-1/TRBV3-2 CASSPPRAGGEELFF TGTGCCAGCAGCCCCCCGAGAGCGGGAGGTGAGGAGCTGTTTTTT
TRBJ1-1 - - TRBV18 CASSPPGISGTEAFF TGTGCCAGCTCACCACCGGGGATTAGCGGCACTGAAGCTTTCTTT